One sample yielded the 29 T cell receptor beta chains listed below, sequenced in a study of cytomegalovirus exposure and HLA in healthy donors. The study ran its PCR with 60 Vbeta and 13 Jbeta primers. Profiled with immunoSEQ multiplex PCR; TCRdb holds only in-frame clones, not every one. The sample includes 130,000 or so clones, about 87% of them seen just once. Sequenced material: PBMCs. These receptors originate from a woman aged 30 to 39 in good health and CMV-seronegative.

This chain joins TRBV4-2 and TRBJ1-4; maybe TRBD1 (5 bases). There are 16 residues in the CDR3. The ends were cut back, 1 base at V and 5 bases at J, with 14 bases in the middle. CDR1 and CDR2 (germline): LGHNA, YNFKEQ. The CDR3 DNA reads as TGTGCCAGCAGCCAAGTTCATGGGGGAGGGAATGAAAAACTGTTTTTT. This sequence encodes CASSQVHGGGNEKLFF.

This clone has just a few counts. V and J are TRBV14 and TRBJ1-2; possible D gene TRBD1, 5 bases. The CDR3 consists of 14 residues. The germline gives CDR1 SGHDN, CDR2 FVKESK. V was clipped by 5 bases and J by 5 bases, with 15 bases between them. This CDR3 is CASSSVTGFYGYTF. DNA for the CDR3: TGTGCCAGCAGCTCAGTTACAGGTTTTTATGGCTACACCTTC.

This chain connects TRBV16 to TRBJ1-5; possibly TRBD1 for D (5 bases). The CDR3 covers 15 residues. Looked up from germline, CDR1 is KGHSY and CDR2 is FQNENV. V gave up 0 bases and J gave up 3 bases, with 9 bases separating them. For the CDR3, the DNA is TGTGCCAGCAGCCAATCGGGGCGGGACAATCAGCCCCAGCATTTT. Its translation: CASSQSGRDNQPQHF.

Note on this clone: At one end, the junction sequence differs from germline, possibly due to a read error. The chain uses TRBV7-9 and TRBJ2-3; 8 nucleotides line up with TRBD2. CDR1 and CDR2 (germline): SEHNR, FQNEAQ (reference sequence). CDR3 length equals 17 residues. The CDR3 sequence is CSSSLWAGGFFTDTQYF. CDR3 bases: TGTTCCAGCAGCCTATGGGCGGGAGGCTTCTTCACAGATACGCAGTATTTT.

The rearrangement uses TRBV29-1 and TRBJ2-3; 10 nucleotides match TRBD2. V was pared by 1 base and J by 4 bases, with 8 bases of the junction left unmatched. This CDR3 is built from 16 residues. Germline CDR1 and CDR2: SQVTM and ANQGSEA. CDR3 protein: CSVEGASGSRADTQYF. CDR3 coding DNA: TGCAGCGTTGAAGGTGCTAGCGGGAGCAGGGCAGATACGCAGTATTTT.

This chain connects TRBV28 to TRBJ1-2; tentative D call: TRBD1 (5 bases). The CDR3 covers 17 residues. V lost 5 bases to trimming and J lost 4 bases, with 23 bases between them. Per germline, CDR1 MDHEN and CDR2 SYDVKM. This CDR3 is CASSAAGVLRGGYGYTF. In DNA form, the CDR3 reads TGTGCCAGCAGTGCCGCGGGGGTTTTAAGGGGAGGCTATGGCTACACCTTC.

The rearrangement uses TRBV9 and TRBJ1-1; TRBD1 is a possible D gene (5 bases). This CDR3 is 14 amino acids long. Trimming took off 4 bases at V and 6 bases at J, with 16 bases between the two ends. The germline V gene encodes CDR1 SGDLS and CDR2 YYNGEE. For the CDR3, the DNA is TGTGCCAGCAGCAGGGGCGGCCGTAAGGCTGAAGCTTTCTTT. Translation gives CASSRGGRKAEAFF.

Only one count was recorded for this clone. The chain is built from TRBV5-4 and TRBJ2-2; TRBD1 is a possible D gene (5 bases). The CDR3 contains 15 residues. The V and J ends lost 0 bases and 2 bases respectively, with 8 bases between them. Germline CDR1 reads SGHNT; CDR2 reads YYREEE (reference sequence). CDR3 sequence: CASSLGQTNTGELFF. The CDR3 DNA sequence: TGTGCCAGCAGCTTGGGACAGACCAACACCGGGGAGCTGTTTTTT.

In its sample, this clone was seen once. The chain couples TRBV28 to TRBJ2-7; D is uncertain. Trimming stripped 1 base from V and 0 bases from J, with 10 bases between. The CDR3 is 15 residues long. CDR1 and CDR2 (germline): MDHEN, SYDVKM. This CDR3 is CASSLLGRLSYEQYF. The DNA of the CDR3 is TGTGCCAGCAGTTTATTGGGCAGGCTCTCCTACGAGCAGTACTTC.

This clone appeared a few times. The chain links TRBV4-2 to TRBJ1-5; D is undetermined. V lost 0 bases and J 9 bases, leaving 15 bases between the germline ends. Germline V lookup: CDR1 LGHNA, CDR2 YNFKEQ. This CDR3 has 15 residues. The CDR3 is CASSQEGRTAGPQHF. The CDR3 DNA reads TGTGCCAGCAGCCAAGAAGGGCGTACCGCGGGGCCCCAGCATTTT.

V is TRBV5-5 and J is TRBJ2-7; D not resolved. V was cut by 1 base and J by 0 bases, with 11 bases left in between. Per the germline V gene, CDR1 is SGHKS and CDR2 is YYEKEE (reference sequence). The CDR3 totals 15 residues. The CDR3 reads CASSLLRLSSYEQYF. The CDR3 nucleotides read TGTGCCAGCAGCTTGTTACGTCTCAGCTCCTACGAGCAGTACTTC.

The chain combines TRBV9 with TRBJ2-1; the D is unclear. The V end was cut by 0 bases, the J end by 5 bases, with 3 bases between. CDR1 and CDR2 (germline): SGDLS, YYNGEE. The CDR3 extends over 12 amino acids. CDR3 nucleotides: TGTGCCAGCAGCGTAGACAACAATGAGCAGTTCTTC. This gives the protein CASSVDNNEQFF.

This chain connects TRBV5-1 to TRBJ2-3; D is ambiguous. Trimming pared 0 bases from V and 5 bases from J, leaving 16 bases between. The V gene's germline CDR1 is SGHRS and CDR2 YFSETQ. The CDR3 runs to 16 residues. DNA of the CDR3: TGCGCCAGCAGCTTGGCGCGAGGCTCCAGTATAGATACGCAGTATTTT. This gives the protein CASSLARGSSIDTQYF.

This rearrangement joins TRBV7-9 to TRBJ2-3; no clear D. The V end lost 5 bases, the J end lost 5 bases, and 11 bases lay between the germline ends. The germline CDR1 and CDR2 sequences are SEHNR and FQNEAQ (reference sequence). CDR3 length: 13 amino acids. In nucleotides, the CDR3 is TGTGCCAGCAGCCCTCAACTCCTAGATACGCAGTATTTT. This translates into CASSPQLLDTQYF. The full variable domain, its missing parts supplied by reference TRBV7-9 and TRBJ2-3, is DTGVSQNPRHKITKRGQNVTFRCDPISEHNRLYWYRQTLGQGPEFLTYFQNEAQLEKSRLLSDRFSAERPKGSFSTLEIQRTEQGDSAMYLCASSPQLLDTQYFGPGTRLTVL.

J is TRBJ1-2 and V is TRBV28; 9 bases fit TRBD1. Germline CDR1 is MDHEN and CDR2 is SYDVKM. V dropped 5 bases and J dropped 8; count of bases not matched to a gene: 18. This CDR3 has 17 amino acids. The CDR3 DNA follows: TGTGCCAGCAGTGACCGTTGGACAGGGGAAACCAGTGGGGGCTACACCTTC. This encodes CASSDRWTGETSGGYTF.

V is TRBV19 and J is TRBJ1-3; no clear D gene. V lost 7 bases, J lost 8 bases, and 9 bases lay in between. This CDR3 has 11 residues. The germline gives CDR1 LNHDA, CDR2 SQIVND (reference sequence). The CDR3 here is CASTLADTIYF. As DNA, the CDR3 is TGTGCCAGTACTCTAGCGGACACCATATATTTT.

The rearrangement uses TRBV7-6 and TRBJ2-1; 9 nucleotides agree with TRBD2. Germline CDR1 and CDR2: SGHVS and FNYEAQ. The CDR3 sequence is 16 residues long. V shed 2 bases and J 3 bases; nucleotides not matched to a gene: 5. This CDR3 is CASSLRGLALYNEQFF. CDR3 coding DNA: TGTGCCAGCAGCTTAAGGGGACTAGCCCTCTACAATGAGCAGTTCTTC.

V is TRBV2 and J is TRBJ1-1, with 10 bases identical to TRBD1. This CDR3 has 15 amino acids. J lost 4 bases, V lost 3 bases, and 5 bases had no gene match. Germline V lookup: CDR1 SNHLY, CDR2 FYNNEI. The CDR3 is CASSDRTGGSTEAFF. The CDR3 nucleotides read TGTGCCAGCAGTGACCGGACAGGGGGTAGCACTGAAGCTTTCTTT.

V gene TRBV27 combines with J gene TRBJ2-7, with a possible D match to TRBD1 (6 bases). There are 14 residues in the CDR3. V lost 6 bases, J lost 3 bases, and 15 bases lay in between. CDR1 is MNHEY, CDR2 SMNVEV, per germline (reference sequence). The CDR3 sequence is CASSYRDKNYEQYF. The CDR3 DNA follows: TGTGCCAGCAGCTACCGGGACAAGAACTACGAGCAGTACTTC.

The chain links TRBV19 to TRBJ1-4; 7 bases map to TRBD1. The length of the CDR3 is 17 residues. Germline CDR1 and CDR2: LNHDA and SQIVND (reference sequence). V shed 6 bases and J 6 bases; nucleotides not matched to a gene: 16. The CDR3 loop is CASRGQLGMEEDEKLFF. CDR3 nucleotides: TGTGCCAGTAGGGGACAGTTAGGAATGGAGGAGGATGAAAAACTGTTTTTT.

The count of this clone is one. The chain is built from TRBV10-3 and TRBJ1-6; D might be TRBD1 (5 bases). With 8 bases removed from V and 10 bases from J, the gap between germline ends came to 15 bases. Germline V gives CDR1 ENHRY, CDR2 SYGVKD. The CDR3 extends over 13 amino acids. CDR3 sequence (DNA): TGTGCCATCTCGGCAGGGCAGGAGTCACCCCTCCACTTT. Its translation: CAISAGQESPLHF.

The DNA for the CDR3 is TGTGCCAGCAGTGTTACAGGGTCCTCAAGCACAGATACGCAGTATTTT. Amino acid sequence: CASSVTGSSSTDTQYF. The chain couples TRBV25-1 to TRBJ2-3, with D perhaps TRBD1 (6 bases). From germline, CDR1 is MGHDK and CDR2 SYGVNS. The CDR3 contains 16 residues. Trimming shortened V by 4 bases and J by 0 bases, and 14 bases separated the two germline ends. Supplemented by reference TRBV25-1 and TRBJ2-3, the full variable domain reads EADIYQTPRYLVIGTGKKITLECSQTMGHDKMYWYQQDPGMELHLIHYSYGVNSTEKGDLSSESTVSRIRTEHFPLTLESARPSHTSQYLCASSVTGSSSTDTQYFGPGTRLTVL.

The chain employs TRBV18 and TRBJ1-5, with no clear D. The CDR3 spans 14 residues. Germline V gives CDR1 KGHSH, CDR2 LQKENI. The ends were cut back, 1 base at V and 2 bases at J, with 6 bases in the middle. Here the CDR3 reads CASSPQSGNQPQHF. In nucleotides, the CDR3 is TGTGCCAGCTCACCACAATCGGGCAATCAGCCCCAGCATTTT.

The chain uses TRBV2 and TRBJ1-1; 7 bases are shared with TRBD1. The germline V gene encodes CDR1 SNHLY and CDR2 FYNNEI. Trimming removed 6 bases from V and 7 bases from J; junction bases left unmatched: 11. The CDR3 totals 14 residues. CDR3 sequence: CASRNLRTGGEAFF. CDR3 bases: TGTGCCAGCAGGAATCTCCGGACAGGAGGTGAAGCTTTCTTT.

The V call is TRBV18, the J call TRBJ2-3; 7 bases map to TRBD1. J was trimmed by 0 bases and V by 3 bases; bases with no gene match: 12. CDR1 is KGHSH, CDR2 LQKENI, per germline. The CDR3 runs to 18 residues. CDR3 sequence: CASSPGFGRGTSTDTQYF. The CDR3 nucleotides are TGTGCCAGCTCACCTGGCTTTGGCAGGGGGACCAGCACAGATACGCAGTATTTT.

The gene calls are TRBV14 and TRBJ1-1, with D possibly TRBD1 on 5 matching bases. This CDR3 comprises 14 residues. With 8 bases removed from V and 3 bases from J, the gap between germline ends came to 16 bases. The germline V gene encodes CDR1 SGHDN and CDR2 FVKESK. CDR3 sequence reads: CASSKPGWDTEAFF. In DNA form, the CDR3 reads TGTGCCAGCTCGAAACCAGGGTGGGACACTGAAGCTTTCTTT.

The genes are TRBV28 and TRBJ2-7; 11 bases are shared with TRBD2. Germline values: CDR1 MDHEN, CDR2 SYDVKM. After removal of 3 bases from V and 3 bases from J, the junction contained 16 bases not matched to a gene. The CDR3 runs to 19 residues. DNA for the CDR3: TGTGCCAGCAGTTTCCCCTTAGAAACTAGCGGGAGCCCCTTCTACGAGCAGTACTTC. Protein product: CASSFPLETSGSPFYEQYF. The variable domain in full, completed from reference TRBV28 and TRBJ2-7, reads DVKVTQSSRYLVKRTGEKVFLECVQDMDHENMFWYRQDPGLGLRLIYFSYDVKMKEKGDIPEGYSVSREKKERFSLILESASTNQTSMYLCASSFPLETSGSPFYEQYFGPGTRLTVT.

The chain couples TRBV2 to TRBJ1-6; maybe TRBD1 (5 bases). CDR1 and CDR2 from the germline V gene are SNHLY and FYNNEI. The CDR3 totals 13 residues. Deletions cut 4 bases from V and 8 bases from J, with 9 bases between. For the CDR3, the DNA is TGTGCCAGCAGTGCGGGAGGGGATTCACCCCTCCACTTT. Translated, it gives CASSAGGDSPLHF.

The genes are TRBV27 and TRBJ1-1; D possibly corresponds to TRBD1 (5 bases). Germline CDR1 is MNHEY and CDR2 is SMNVEV (reference sequence). V was cut by 5 bases and J by 4 bases, with 11 bases left in between. The CDR3 extends over 13 amino acids. CDR3 nucleotides: TGTGCCAGCAGTCCCCAGGGAGGCACTGAAGCTTTCTTT. Encoded protein: CASSPQGGTEAFF.